The 21 T cell receptor beta chains below come from one sample, sequenced in a study of T cells after yellow fever vaccination. TCRdb independently ran MiXCR on the 5' RACE reads; one entry per CDR3 protein. The data hold fewer than 350,000 distinct CDR3 sequences, with around 4% observed a single time. The sequenced sample was PBMCs, obtained on the day of the yellow fever booster vaccination. The origin of the receptors is a man between 18 and 29 years old who received the YFV17D yellow fever vaccine.

This clonotype was recorded a few times. The V and J genes are TRBV7-3 and TRBJ2-3, with D maybe TRBD2 (5 bases). CDR1 is SGHTA and CDR2 is FQGTGA in the germline V gene. V lost 6 bases and J lost 4, with 17 bases in between. There are 15 residues in the CDR3. CDR3 nucleotides: TGTGCCAGCAGTGGACTCCTTCAGCGCGCAGATACGCAGTATTTT. Translating gives CASSGLLQRADTQYF.

This clonotype came up many times. CDR3 nucleotides: TGTGCCAGCAGCTTAACAGCGGGGGCATATGATGGTGAGCAGTTCTTC. It encodes CASSLTAGAYDGEQFF. The V gene is TRBV7-3, the J gene TRBJ2-1; TRBD2 matches at 8 bases. Germline V gene sequence: CDR1 SGHTA, CDR2 FQGTGA. Trimming cost V 0 bases and J 9 bases; bases outside gene matches: 10. The CDR3 is made up of 16 amino acids.

As DNA, the CDR3 is TGTGCCAGCAGCTTAGAGTGGCGGGGGGGCCCCGGCACAGATACGCAGTATTTT. Translating it yields CASSLEWRGGPGTDTQYF. The V gene is TRBV7-6, the J gene TRBJ2-3; 9 bases align to TRBD2. The CDR3 is 18 amino acids. J was trimmed by 1 base and V by 1 base; bases with no gene match: 9. Looked up from germline, CDR1 is SGHVS and CDR2 is FNYEAQ.

The gene calls are TRBV6-2 or TRBV6-3 and TRBJ2-7; TRBD2 matches 11 bases. V shed 2 bases, J shed 2 bases, and the junction held 5 bases outside the gene matches. The CDR3 runs to 16 residues. Germline V lookup: CDR1 MNHEY, CDR2 SVGEGT. The CDR3 here is CASSYPGSGGAYEQYV. CDR3 nucleotides: TGTGCCAGCAGTTACCCAGGTAGCGGGGGGGCCTACGAGCAGTACGTC.

This clonotype was seen ten or more times. The V gene is TRBV4-1, the J gene TRBJ1-1; 8 nucleotides match TRBD1. This CDR3 is 15 amino acids long. Germline CDR1 and CDR2: MGHRA and YSYEKL. Unmatched junction bases numbered 2, after V lost 1 base and J lost 1 base. CDR3 coding DNA: TGCGCCAGCAGCCAAGCCAGGGGGCGGAACACTGAAGCTTTCTTT. Translated, it gives CASSQARGRNTEAFF.

This clonotype showed up many times. The CDR3 DNA sequence: TGTGCCAGCAGTATGGCTAGTCAAGAGACCCAGTACTTC. This gives the protein CASSMASQETQYF. The V and J genes are TRBV6-2 or TRBV6-3 and TRBJ2-5; no clear D. Trimming removed 5 bases from V and 2 bases from J, with 9 bases in between. Germline V gene sequence: CDR1 MNHEY, CDR2 SVGEGT. The CDR3 is 13 residues long.

This clonotype was detected a few times. This chain's CDR3 is CASSPTGTTGELFF. In nucleotides, the CDR3 is TGTGCCAGCAGCCCAACAGGAACCACCGGGGAGCTGTTTTTT. The chain couples TRBV9 to TRBJ2-2, with a possible D match to TRBD1 (5 bases). Per germline, CDR1 SGDLS and CDR2 YYNGEE. The CDR3 has 14 residues. Between the trimmed V and J ends, which lost 4 bases and 4 bases, there was a span of 11 bases.

Many counts were recorded for this clonotype. The rearrangement uses TRBV28 and TRBJ2-7; the match to TRBD1 covers 9 bases. V shed 5 bases and J 7 bases; nucleotides not matched to a gene: 12. CDR1 and CDR2 from the germline V gene are MDHEN and SYDVKM. The CDR3 is made up of 15 amino acids. The CDR3 region is CASSPGTGMSQEQYV. The CDR3 DNA follows: TGTGCCAGCAGTCCGGGGACAGGGATGTCGCAGGAGCAGTACGTC.

This clonotype turned up a few times. The chain is built from TRBV27 and TRBJ1-2, with D perhaps matching TRBD1 (6 bases). The V end lost 4 bases, the J end lost 4 bases, and 13 bases lay between the germline ends. The CDR3 spans 14 residues. CDR1 is MNHEY, CDR2 SMNVEV, per germline (reference sequence). The CDR3 coding sequence is TGTGCCAGCAGTTCTTGGGACACCTTCTATGGCTACACCTTC. This translates into CASSSWDTFYGYTF.

This sequence joins TRBV5-1 and TRBJ2-4; 7 bases are a match to TRBD2. V lost 2 bases to trimming and J lost 9 bases; unmatched junction nucleotides: 8. The CDR3 runs to 14 residues. Germline assignment: CDR1 SGHRS and CDR2 YFSETQ. For the CDR3, the DNA is TGCGCCAGCAGCTTAGGGGAGGGTATGATCATTCAGTACTTC. As protein: CASSLGEGMIIQYF.

Ten or more counts support this clonotype. The chain combines TRBV10-2 with TRBJ2-5; D perhaps matches TRBD2 (7 bases). The germline gives CDR1 WSHSY, CDR2 SAAADI. The CDR3 sequence is 18 residues long. V dropped 0 bases and J dropped 2 bases, with 19 bases sitting between them. The CDR3 DNA reads as TGCGCCAGCAGTGAGTCGACCCCCAGCGGGACAAAACAAGAGACCCAGTACTTC. This gives the protein CASSESTPSGTKQETQYF.

This clonotype has a handful of counts. V and J are TRBV4-1 and TRBJ2-1; 10 bases match TRBD2. J gave up 3 bases and V 3 bases, and 2 bases lay outside the gene matches. Germline assignment: CDR1 MGHRA and CDR2 YSYEKL. The CDR3 spans 15 residues. This chain's CDR3 is CASSQSGGDYNEQFF. The CDR3 DNA follows: TGCGCCAGCAGCCAGAGCGGGGGGGACTACAATGAGCAGTTCTTC.

The V call is TRBV10-3, the J call TRBJ2-2, with 7 bases matching TRBD2. V shed 10 bases and J 6 bases; nucleotides not matched to a gene: 11. Germline lookup yields CDR1 ENHRY and CDR2 SYGVKD. The CDR3 consists of 14 residues. In DNA form, the CDR3 reads TGTGCCACGAGCCGGGACTACACGTCCGGGGAGCTGTTTTTT. Translated: CATSRDYTSGELFF.

This clonotype occurred many times. This chain uses TRBV5-1 with TRBJ1-2, with 7 nucleotides matching TRBD1. The CDR3 runs to 16 residues. Germline V gene data show CDR1 as SGHRS and CDR2 as YFSETQ. V trimming: 4 bases; J trimming: 1 base; junction bases outside the gene matches: 10. Here the CDR3 DNA reads TGCGCCAGCAGCGGGGGCTCGACAGGGTTTAACTATGGCTACACCTTC. Protein product: CASSGGSTGFNYGYTF.

This clonotype was counted many times. This chain uses TRBV7-6 with TRBJ2-3; 8 bases agree with TRBD2. The V gene end was trimmed by 1 base and the J gene end by 6 bases; junction bases not matched to a gene: 6. The CDR3 sequence is 15 residues long. Germline values: CDR1 SGHVS, CDR2 FNYEAQ. Written as DNA, the CDR3 is TGTGCCAGCAGCTTAGGTCGGGGGGGTGCTGATACGCAGTATTTT. As protein: CASSLGRGGADTQYF.

This clonotype was recorded many times. The chain has TRBV7-2 and TRBJ2-3, with a weak D call TRBD1 (6 bases). The CDR3 runs to 13 residues. V was pared by 5 bases and J by 2 bases, with 8 bases between. The germline CDR1 and CDR2 sequences are SGHTA and FQGNSA. The CDR3 nucleotides are TGTGCCAGCAGCGGACAGCACACAGATACGCAGTATTTT. Translated: CASSGQHTDTQYF.

The sample holds many counts of this clonotype. The chain recombines TRBV5-1 with TRBJ2-2, with D possibly TRBD2 on 6 matching bases. Germline assignment: CDR1 SGHRS and CDR2 YFSETQ. The CDR3 runs 15 residues. V was pared by 0 bases and J by 3 bases, with 9 bases between. CDR3 sequence: CASSLDPGDTGELFF. For the CDR3, the DNA is TGCGCCAGCAGCTTGGACCCGGGGGACACCGGGGAGCTGTTTTTT.

The chain recombines TRBV6-1 with TRBJ1-2; possible D gene TRBD1, 5 bases. CDR1 and CDR2 (germline): MNHNS, SASEGT. V gave up 7 bases and J gave up 8 bases, with 17 bases separating them. The CDR3 has 13 residues. DNA for the CDR3: TGTGCCAGCAAATGGGGCGTCGGGGTCGGCTACACCTTC. Its protein product is CASKWGVGVGYTF.

At least ten counts were recorded for this clonotype. The CDR3 reads CSAERSTDTQYF. CDR3 nucleotides: TGCAGTGCTGAAAGGTCCACAGATACGCAGTATTTT. This chain uses TRBV20-1 with TRBJ2-3, with no clear D. Trimming left V 5 bases short and J 2 bases short, with 8 bases between. There are 12 residues in the CDR3. Germline lookup yields CDR1 DFQATT and CDR2 SNEGSKA (reference sequence).

This clonotype was observed a few times. V and J are TRBV5-8 and TRBJ1-2, with D maybe TRBD1 (6 bases). Germline V gene lookup returns CDR1 SGHTS and CDR2 YDEGEE. CDR3 size: 14 residues. The V and J ends lost 2 bases and 4 bases respectively, with 12 bases between them. In DNA, the CDR3 is TGTGCCAGCAGCTTCTGGACAGCTCCCTATGGCTACACCTTC. Translated, it gives CASSFWTAPYGYTF.

This clonotype has ten or more counts. V and J are TRBV5-1 and TRBJ2-7, with unresolved D. CDR3 size: 14 residues. V lost 5 bases to trimming and J lost 6 bases, with 18 bases between them. Germline V gene sequence: CDR1 SGHRS, CDR2 YFSETQ. CDR3 sequence reads: CASRKELFVPEQYF. The CDR3 nucleotides are TGCGCCAGCAGAAAAGAACTCTTTGTCCCCGAGCAGTACTTC.